The entry below gives a single TCR beta chain sequence along with its context. Seattle's cohort entered during active infection and was followed longitudinally. As handled by the study authors: Amplified reference gene primers provided the basis for estimating nucleated cell counts. The protocol was immunoSEQ multiplex PCR, while the TCRdb copy is restricted to in-frame clones and leaves out a portion. V and J calls and clone size are those listed in that table; D and trimming were worked out from the DNA. There are roughly 58,000 clones in the sample; approximately 78% occur only once, and roughly 30% lies in the top ten. This sample was taken from a study of blood T cell repertoires in COVID-19. About the study: The analysed material was cDNA or gDNA that came from T cells, B-cell-depleted T cells, or PBMCs.

Germline V lookup: CDR1 SEHNR, CDR2 FQNEAQ (reference sequence). This CDR3 contains 14 residues. V was clipped by 6 bases and J by 6 bases; unmatched bases: 9. Sequenced input: peripheral blood. The V call is TRBV7-9, the J call TRBJ2-7, with 9 bases fitting TRBD1. The receptor comes from a man aged 55 to 70 with COVID-19, enrolled during active disease. CDR3 sequence (DNA): TGTGCCAGCAGACAACAGGGGGCTTCGGGCGAGCAGTACTTC. Translating it yields CASRQQGASGEQYF. Full variable domain (rest looked up from reference TRBV7-9 and TRBJ2-7): DTGVSQNPRHKITKRGQNVTFRCDPISEHNRLYWYRQTLGQGPEFLTYFQNEAQLEKSRLLSDRFSAERPKGSFSTLEIQRTEQGDSAMYLCASRQQGASGEQYFGPGTRLTVT.